This entry lists 18 T cell receptor beta chains sequenced from one sample in a study of cytomegalovirus exposure and HLA in healthy donors. The PCR employed 60 Vbeta primers together with 13 Jbeta primers. Method: immunoSEQ multiplex PCR; TCRdb's copy keeps in-frame clones and lacks some. The sample shows 130,000 or so clones, around three fifths of them seen only once. Sequencing input: PBMCs. These receptors were collected from a woman in her thirties or forties in good health and CMV-seropositive.

The V and J genes are TRBV10-2 and TRBJ1-1, with a tentative D call TRBD1 (5 bases). The CDR3 sequence is 12 residues long. The germline V and J ends were trimmed by 5 bases and 4 bases, with 8 bases remaining between them. Looked up from germline, CDR1 is WSHSY and CDR2 is SAAADI. CDR3 nucleotide sequence: TGCGCCAGCAGTCCGACAGTCACTGAAGCTTTCTTT. Translation gives CASSPTVTEAFF.

The V gene is TRBV19, the J gene TRBJ1-1; D ambiguous. Trimming shortened V by 6 bases and J by 1 base, and 9 bases separated the two germline ends. This CDR3 is 13 amino acids long. Germline V lookup: CDR1 LNHDA, CDR2 SQIVND (reference sequence). The CDR3 sequence is CASRPGWNTEAFF. Here the CDR3 DNA reads TGTGCCAGTAGGCCGGGATGGAACACTGAAGCTTTCTTT.

There are a few counts of this clone. The chain is built from TRBV5-1 and TRBJ1-6; 11 nucleotides line up with TRBD1. Germline CDR1 SGHRS, CDR2 YFSETQ. With 4 bases clipped from V and 8 bases from J, the junction kept 5 bases outside the gene matches. This CDR3 has 15 residues. The CDR3 is CASSRDRGSDSPLHF. CDR3 nucleotides: TGCGCCAGCAGCCGGGACAGGGGGTCAGATTCACCCCTCCACTTT. The full variable domain, its missing parts supplied by reference TRBV5-1 and TRBJ1-6, is KAGVTQTPRYLIKTRGQQVTLSCSPISGHRSVSWYQQTPGQGLQFLFEYFSETQRNKGNFPGRFSGRQFSNSRSEMNVSTLELGDSALYLCASSRDRGSDSPLHFGNGTRLTVT.

The chain has TRBV6-5 and TRBJ2-7; TRBD1 agrees at 8 bases. J was trimmed by 9 bases and V by 3 bases; bases with no gene match: 13. The CDR3 has 15 residues. The V gene's germline CDR1 is MNHEY and CDR2 SVGAGI. The CDR3 sequence is CASSYGQGPSRMQYF. The CDR3 region has the DNA TGTGCCAGCAGTTATGGACAGGGCCCTTCTAGGATGCAGTACTTC.

The CDR3 reads CASSPGPLNTEAFF. The CDR3 DNA is TGTGCCAGCAGCCCAGGGCCCTTGAACACTGAAGCTTTCTTT. The chain recombines TRBV6-1 with TRBJ1-1; possibly TRBD1 for D (5 bases). Per the germline V gene, CDR1 is MNHNS and CDR2 is SASEGT. The CDR3 consists of 14 residues. V shed 6 bases and J shed 0 bases, with 11 bases lying between them.

This chain joins TRBV14 and TRBJ2-2, with a tentative D call TRBD1 (6 bases). CDR3 length: 14 amino acids. Germline V gene lookup returns CDR1 SGHDN and CDR2 FVKESK. Trimming took off 3 bases at V and 4 bases at J, with 9 bases between the two ends. The CDR3 region is CASSQLQGTGELFF. CDR3 in DNA: TGTGCCAGCAGCCAGCTACAGGGCACCGGGGAGCTGTTTTTT. The full variable domain, its missing parts supplied by reference TRBV14 and TRBJ2-2, is EAGVTQFPSHSVIEKGQTVTLRCDPISGHDNLYWYRRVMGKEIKFLLHFVKESKQDESGMPNNRFLAERTGGTYSTLKVQPAELEDSGVYFCASSQLQGTGELFFGEGSRLTVL.

This clone appeared a few times. V usage is TRBV6-5 and J usage is TRBJ1-1; no reliable D call. CDR1 is MNHEY, CDR2 SVGAGI, per germline. This CDR3 region has 13 residues. V shed 4 bases and J shed 0 bases, with 6 bases lying between them. The CDR3 reads CASSSTVNTEAFF. CDR3 in DNA: TGTGCCAGCAGTTCTACAGTGAACACTGAAGCTTTCTTT.

Of note for this clone: One junction end disagrees with the germline gene, perhaps due to a read error. The chain couples TRBV7-9 to TRBJ1-6; D unclear. The CDR3 has 12 amino acids. The germline gives CDR1 SEHNR, CDR2 FQNEAQ (reference sequence). The CDR3: CSSSSPGSPLHF. CDR3 DNA: TGTTCCAGCAGCTCCCCAGGCTCACCCCTCCACTTT.

This chain connects TRBV6-5 to TRBJ2-5, with D perhaps TRBD2 (5 bases). The J call may be in error: the DNA end matches TRBJ2-7 better. Germline V lookup: CDR1 MNHEY, CDR2 SVGAGI. The CDR3 runs to 15 residues. CDR3: CASSYLERSSYEQYF. DNA for the CDR3: TGTGCCAGCAGTTACTTGGAGCGGAGCTCCTACGAGCAGTACTTC.

This clone was detected a few times. This chain uses TRBV19 with TRBJ2-7, with 14 bases lining up with TRBD2. The junction had 7 bases not matched to a gene; V was cut back by 1 base and J by 8 bases. CDR1 and CDR2 (germline): LNHDA, SQIVND (reference sequence). CDR3 length: 16 amino acids. CDR3 protein: CASSIGLAGGPLKQYF. The CDR3 bases are TGTGCCAGTAGTATAGGACTAGCGGGAGGGCCGCTGAAGCAGTACTTC. Together with reference TRBV19 and TRBJ2-7, the CDR3 gives the full variable domain: DGGITQSPKYLFRKEGQNVTLSCEQNLNHDAMYWYRQDPGQGLRLIYYSQIVNDFQKGDIAEGYSVSREKKESFPLTVTSAQKNPTAFYLCASSIGLAGGPLKQYFGPGTRLTVT.

This rearrangement joins TRBV7-9 to TRBJ1-5; 11 bases map to TRBD1. The germline CDR1 and CDR2 sequences are SEHNR and FQNEAQ (reference sequence). There are 15 residues in the CDR3. Trimming cost V 2 bases and J 7 bases; bases outside gene matches: 4. The CDR3 DNA is TGTGCCAGCAGCTTAAGGGACAGGGGGAACCAGCCCCAGCATTTT. Its translation is CASSLRDRGNQPQHF.

This rearrangement joins TRBV30 to TRBJ1-2, with a tentative D call TRBD1 (6 bases). Trimming pared 1 base from V and 7 bases from J, leaving 13 bases between. This CDR3 contains 13 residues. Germline CDR1 reads GTSNPN; CDR2 reads SVGIG (reference sequence). CDR3: CAWSGQAVRGYTF. The CDR3 DNA sequence: TGTGCCTGGAGTGGACAGGCCGTCCGTGGCTACACCTTC.

The chain uses TRBV28 and TRBJ1-2; D ambiguous. Per germline, CDR1 MDHEN and CDR2 SYDVKM. The CDR3 sequence is 14 residues long. V gave up 6 bases and J gave up 8 bases, with 19 bases separating them. In nucleotides, the CDR3 is TGTGCCAGCAGCCCGACATTGGAAACTGGAGGCTACACCTTC. Protein sequence: CASSPTLETGGYTF.

The chain carries TRBV25-1 and TRBJ2-5, with D possibly matching TRBD1 (6 bases). The CDR3 is 14 amino acids. Germline CDR1 reads MGHDK; CDR2 reads SYGVNS. The V and J ends lost 3 bases and 2 bases respectively, with 10 bases between them. In DNA, the CDR3 is TGTGCCAGCAGTGACTGGGGACATCAAGAGACCCAGTACTTC. Its protein is CASSDWGHQETQYF.

The sample holds a few counts of this clone. This sequence joins TRBV6-6 and TRBJ1-5; D gene unclear. Germline assignment: CDR1 MNHNY and CDR2 SVGAGI (reference sequence). The V and J ends lost 7 bases and 0 bases respectively, with 10 bases between them. The CDR3 consists of 14 residues. CDR3 sequence reads: CASIDGDSNQPQHF. The CDR3 DNA follows: TGTGCCAGCATCGACGGGGATAGCAATCAGCCCCAGCATTTT.

The rearrangement uses TRBV5-1 and TRBJ1-1; weak D call: TRBD1 (6 bases). Trimming stripped 4 bases from V and 4 bases from J, with 14 bases between. The germline V gene encodes CDR1 SGHRS and CDR2 YFSETQ. The CDR3 has 14 residues. The CDR3 loop reads CASSRTVTGTEAFF. The CDR3 region has the DNA TGCGCCAGCAGCCGGACAGTGACGGGCACTGAAGCTTTCTTT.

The V call is TRBV5-1, the J call TRBJ1-2; 7 bases line up with TRBD1. CDR1 is SGHRS, CDR2 YFSETQ, per germline. J lost 7 bases, V lost 1 base, and 4 bases had no gene match. This CDR3 has 13 residues. CDR3 in amino acids: CASSLPGGGGYTF. In DNA form, the CDR3 reads TGCGCCAGCAGCTTGCCAGGGGGAGGTGGCTACACCTTC.

This clone has just one count. The V call is TRBV7-9, the J call TRBJ2-4; no clear D gene. Germline V gene sequence: CDR1 SEHNR, CDR2 FQNEAQ (reference sequence). This CDR3 spans 12 amino acids. Trimming took 2 bases from V and 4 from J, leaving 3 bases between them. CDR3 sequence reads: CASSLQKNIQYF. DNA of the CDR3: TGTGCCAGCAGCTTACAGAAAAACATTCAGTACTTC.